This T cell receptor beta chain was captured by sequencing in a study of persistence of HIV-infected CD4 T cells. Details on this clone: Its antigen is currently unknown.

The CDR3 totals 14 residues. Deletions cut 8 bases from V and 2 bases from J, with 13 bases between. Germline V gene sequence: CDR1 MDHEN, CDR2 SYDVKM. The libraries were made with immunoSEQ version 4 in survey mode. TCRdb's table, derived via immunoSEQ multiplex PCR, lists solely in-frame clones and lacks some. The top ten clones hold 1.5% to 2% of a sample with some 40,000 clones, about 89% of them seen once. This nonspecific control used anti-CD3/anti-CD28 bead stimulation of CD4+ T cells. CD4+ T cells upregulating both CD40 ligand and CD69 were sorted as responding cells. The sequence came from an adult man with HIV who was CMV-seropositive. The source was CD4+ T cells sorted from PBMCs after approximately 19-hour stimulation, collected from a patient who received antiretroviral therapy. The chain uses TRBV28 and TRBJ1-3, with D possibly being TRBD1 (5 bases). Here the CDR3 DNA reads TGTGCCAGCCGAAGGGGCCGTCCTGGAAACACCATATATTTT. This encodes CASRRGRPGNTIYF.